This T cell receptor (beta chain) was documented in a study of CD8 T cells in ankylosing spondylitis. With regard to this clonotype: Its specificity is unknown.

V lost 4 bases, J lost 4 bases, and 16 bases lay in between. Germline V lookup: CDR1 MGHDK, CDR2 SYGVNS. CDR3 length: 15 amino acids. The authors made TCR beta libraries by quantitative 5'-RACE with molecular barcodes. In TCRdb, the 5' RACE reads were re-called with MiXCR into one record per CDR3 protein. The data show approximately 150,000 distinct CDR3 sequences, under 20% seen once. Study conclusions and caveats: Blood from ankylosing spondylitis patients appeared to carry a characteristic roughly 8-variant TCR beta motif.

The chain links TRBV25-1 to TRBJ1-2; possibly TRBD1 for D (6 bases). Material: blood, either unsorted or a sorted T cell fraction (not recorded which). The origin of this receptor is a male donor with ankylosing spondylitis. This chain's CDR3 is CASSATTGSPYGYTF. CDR3 nucleotide sequence: TGTGCCAGCAGTGCAACTACAGGGAGTCCCTATGGCTACACCTTC.